These 10 T cell receptor beta chains share one sample of origin, sequenced in a study of tumor and adjacent non-tumor tissue in lung cancer. The template was RNA from unsorted bulk tissue. The library came from three nested PCR rounds adapted from ARM-PCR protocols. Each CDR3 protein is one row after TCRdb ran MiXCR on the multiplex PCR reads. The data show 90,000 to 110,000 distinct CDR3 sequences, around 80% seen once. The sequencing sample was made of lung tumor tissue. These receptors all stem from a woman between 55 and 75 years old with non-small cell lung cancer.

In the case of this clonotype: A single base separates this from a much larger clone, so it may be a read error. A read error is likely, as this CDR3 ends without the conserved phenylalanine or tryptophan. The chain is built from TRBV6-2 or TRBV6-3 and TRBJ1-5; the D is unclear. V lost 2 bases and J lost 2, with 7 bases in between. The V gene's germline CDR1 is MNHEY and CDR2 SVGEGT. CDR3 length equals 14 residues. This chain's CDR3 is CASSYRQGNQPQHS. CDR3 nucleotide sequence: TGTGCCAGCAGTTACCGCCAGGGCAATCAGCCCCAGCATTCT.

In the case of this clonotype: The final CDR3 position lacks the conserved phenylalanine or tryptophan, pointing to a likely read error. V and J are TRBV11-1 and TRBJ2-6; D is unresolved. Trimming took off 5 bases at V and 4 bases at J, with 12 bases between the two ends. Germline CDR1 is SGHAT and CDR2 is FQDESV (reference sequence). This CDR3 contains 15 residues. CDR3 nucleotides: TGTGCCAGCAGCCCCTTCCGCGGAGGGGCCAACGTCCTGACTTAC. Its translation is CASSPFRGGANVLTY.

Of note for this clonotype: One junction end disagrees with the germline gene, perhaps due to a read error. This chain uses TRBV11-3 with TRBJ2-3, with 11 bases that match TRBD2. Germline V lookup: CDR1 SGHNT, CDR2 YENEEA. The CDR3 sequence is 21 residues long. DNA for the CDR3: TGTGTCAGCAGCTTAGATTCTAGGCTAGCGGGGGGCCCAATTATCACAGATACGCAGTATTTT. Translation: CVSSLDSRLAGGPIITDTQYF.

As for this clonotype: Because it lacks the conserved phenylalanine or tryptophan at the end, this CDR3 is likely a read error. The V call is TRBV12-3 or TRBV12-4, the J call TRBJ2-1; D may be TRBD2 (5 bases). The CDR3 spans 14 residues. V shed 6 bases and J shed 4 bases, with 13 bases lying between them. CDR3 nucleotide sequence: TGTGCCAGCAGGAATAGCCGGGGATACAATGAGCAGTTCTCC. This encodes CASRNSRGYNEQFS.

This clonotype was observed a single time. In this CDR3 the conserved last residue, phenylalanine or tryptophan, is missing, so a read error is likely. The V gene is TRBV11-3, the J gene TRBJ1-1; D not certain. Between the trimmed V and J ends, which lost 5 bases and 4 bases, there was a span of 17 bases. This CDR3 spans 15 amino acids. CDR1 is SGHNT, CDR2 YENEEA, per germline. CDR3 protein: CASSLVSGRGTEAFY. CDR3 nucleotides: TGTGCCAGCAGCCTAGTTTCGGGGAGAGGCACTGAAGCTTTCTAT.

Turning to this clonotype: One junction end does not reproduce the germline sequence, and a read error may be involved. V usage is TRBV6-2 or TRBV6-3 and J usage is TRBJ1-2; perhaps TRBD1 as D (5 bases). Germline CDR1 MNHEY, CDR2 SVGEGT. This CDR3 is built from 17 residues. The CDR3 is CASSYSKFRYRYYGYTF. The DNA of the CDR3 is TGTGCCAGCAGCTACTCGAAATTCCGATACAGGTACTATGGTTACACCTTC.

In regard to this clonotype: One end of the junction varies from germline; a read error may be responsible. J is TRBJ2-7 and V is TRBV11-2; D tentatively fits TRBD1 or TRBD2 (5 bases each). This CDR3 has 14 amino acids. Germline V gene sequence: CDR1 SGHAT, CDR2 FQNNGV. The CDR3 sequence is CASGWDRGGYEQYF. The CDR3 DNA is TGTGCCAGCGGTTGGGACCGTGGAGGATACGAGCAGTACTTT.

For this clonotype: A read error may account for a junction end that differs from germline. The chain recombines TRBV20-1 with TRBJ2-1; weak D call: TRBD2 (7 bases). Germline lookup yields CDR1 DFQATT and CDR2 SNEGSKA (reference sequence). The CDR3 is 16 amino acids. As DNA, the CDR3 is TGCAATGCTGGAGAGGGTCAAGGGGGGGCGTACAATGAGCAGTTCTTC. This encodes CNAGEGQGGAYNEQFF.

A note on this clonotype: A junction boundary mismatches the germline segment, possibly from a read error. The chain has TRBV20-1 and TRBJ1-2, with TRBD1 identical over 10 bases. This CDR3 has 14 residues. Germline CDR1 and CDR2: DFQATT and SNEGSKA (reference sequence). This chain's CDR3 is CSAHTRTGGKGYTF. The CDR3 DNA follows: TGCAGTGCTCATACCAGGACAGGGGGAAAAGGCTACACTTTC.

For this clonotype: Since a much larger clone is just one base distant, this may be a read error. This chain connects TRBV6-1 to TRBJ1-5; D not resolved. The germline gives CDR1 MNHNS, CDR2 SASEGT. The ends were cut back, 3 bases at V and 4 bases at J, with 7 bases in the middle. The CDR3 is 13 amino acids. Here the CDR3 DNA reads TGTGCCAGCAGTGATAACGGTAATCAGCCCCAGCATTTT. Translation: CASSDNGNQPQHF.